This T cell receptor beta chain was captured in a study of blood T cell repertoires in COVID-19. Study information: Donors in the United States, Italy and Spain gave samples during acute or convalescent COVID-19. In each case, the material was cDNA or gDNA derived from T cells, B-cell-depleted T cells, or PBMCs.

The CDR3 has 15 residues. The germline gives CDR1 SGHNT, CDR2 YYREEE (reference sequence). The J segment lost 4 bases and the V segment lost 4 bases, leaving 7 bases of the junction unmatched. Using immunoSEQ multiplex PCR, the repertoire was profiled, and TCRdb retains in-frame clones only, with some absent. The sample yields 150,000 or so clones, just over 85% seen once. The sequence was collected from a man between 60 and 70 years old with acute or convalescent COVID-19. V and J are TRBV5-4 and TRBJ2-7; TRBD2 matches at 11 bases. The specimen sequenced was peripheral blood. The CDR3 protein is CASSAPGLAEYEQYF. The CDR3 coding sequence is TGTGCCAGCAGCGCTCCGGGACTAGCGGAATACGAGCAGTACTTC.